Presented here are 12 T cell receptor beta chains from one specimen sequenced in a study of CD8 T cells in Susac syndrome. It was with random hexamers that 0.5 to 1 ug RNA was reverse transcribed. From the immunoSEQ multiplex PCR reads, TCRdb called clonotypes with MiXCR, one entry per CDR3 protein. The sample lists hundreds of thousands of distinct CDR3 sequences; about 94% were seen once. The specimen was CD4+ T cells from PBMCs. The origin of the receptors is a human donor with Susac syndrome.

The CDR3 here is CASSATGDSSGANVLTF. The CDR3 DNA reads TGTGCCAGCAGCGCAACAGGCGATAGCTCTGGGGCCAACGTCCTGACTTTC. This chain links TRBV9 with TRBJ2-6; perhaps TRBD1 as D (5 bases). The ends were cut back, 3 bases at V and 0 bases at J, with 13 bases in the middle. The CDR3 covers 17 residues. Germline CDR1 and CDR2: SGDLS and YYNGEE. Supplemented by reference TRBV9 and TRBJ2-6, the full variable domain reads DSGVTQTPKHLITATGQRVTLRCSPRSGDLSVYWYQQSLDQGLQFLIQYYNGEERAKGNILERFSAQQFPDLHSELNLSSLELGDSALYFCASSATGDSSGANVLTFGAGSRLTVL.

This clonotype was detected once. V usage is TRBV20-1 and J usage is TRBJ1-5, with TRBD1 identical over 10 bases. Germline V gene data show CDR1 as DFQATT and CDR2 as SNEGSKA (reference sequence). J lost 7 bases, V lost 3 bases, and 12 bases had no gene match. CDR3 length: 16 residues. The CDR3 nucleotides are TGCAGTGCTAGCCAAGGTGCGGGACAGGGGAGCCAGCCCCAGCATTTT. Encoded protein: CSASQGAGQGSQPQHF.

The chain combines TRBV9 with TRBJ2-1; TRBD2 is a possible D gene (7 bases). This CDR3 region has 15 residues. V was shortened by 3 bases and J by 5 bases, with 15 bases between the two germline ends. Germline CDR1 and CDR2: SGDLS and YYNGEE. CDR3 bases: TGTGCCAGCAGCGCCCGGGGGGCCCTAGACAATGAGCAGTTCTTC. Translation gives CASSARGALDNEQFF.

The chain uses TRBV18 and TRBJ2-2, with D possibly TRBD2 on 6 matching bases. This CDR3 region has 16 residues. V dropped 3 bases and J dropped 0 bases, with 11 bases sitting between them. The germline V gene has CDR1 KGHSH and CDR2 LQKENI. The CDR3 coding sequence is TGTGCCAGCTCACCGCGCGCGGGACCGAACACCGGGGAGCTGTTTTTT. Translating gives CASSPRAGPNTGELFF.

CDR3 region: CASSPAAAGGTDTQYF. CDR3 DNA sequence: TGTGCCAGCAGCCCCGCCGCAGCGGGGGGCACAGATACGCAGTATTTT. The V call is TRBV7-8, the J call TRBJ2-3, with 8 bases matching TRBD2. The V gene end was trimmed by 5 bases and the J gene end by 1 base; junction bases not matched to a gene: 8. Germline CDR1 reads SGHVS; CDR2 reads FQNEAQ. The CDR3 totals 16 residues.

The chain links TRBV4-2 to TRBJ2-5; the D gene is possibly TRBD2 (6 bases). V was trimmed by 0 bases and J by 3 bases, leaving 11 bases between them. The CDR3 has 15 residues. Looked up from germline, CDR1 is LGHNA and CDR2 is YNFKEQ. The CDR3 is CASSQESGREETQYF. The CDR3 coding sequence is TGTGCCAGCAGCCAAGAGAGCGGGCGGGAAGAGACCCAGTACTTC.

Only one count was recorded for this clonotype. This chain connects TRBV24-1 to TRBJ2-1; the match to TRBD2 covers 9 bases. CDR3 length equals 16 residues. CDR1 is KGHDR and CDR2 is SFDVKD in the germline V gene. J lost 2 bases, V lost 3 bases, and 4 bases had no gene match. This CDR3 is CATSDRAGGTYNEQFF. DNA of the CDR3: TGTGCCACCAGTGATAGAGCGGGGGGAACCTACAATGAGCAGTTCTTC.

This chain joins TRBV9 and TRBJ1-6, with D unresolved. From germline, CDR1 is SGDLS and CDR2 YYNGEE. V lost 0 bases and J 0 bases, leaving 7 bases between the germline ends. The CDR3 has 16 residues. DNA of the CDR3: TGTGCCAGCAGCGTAGAAGTGAGCTCCTATAATTCACCCCTCCACTTT. It codes for CASSVEVSSYNSPLHF.

The J gene is TRBJ1-1, the V gene TRBV30; perhaps TRBD1 as D (6 bases). The V gene lost 0 bases and the J gene lost 4 bases, with 9 bases spanning the gap. The CDR3 totals 13 residues. The V gene's germline CDR1 is GTSNPN and CDR2 SVGIG (reference sequence). CDR3 sequence: CAWSVSRGTEAFF. CDR3 nucleotides: TGTGCCTGGAGTGTGAGCAGGGGCACTGAAGCTTTCTTT. Looking up the rest from reference TRBV30 and TRBJ1-1 gives the full variable domain: SQTIHQWPATLVQPVGSPLSLECTVEGTSNPNLYWYRQAAGRGLQLLFYSVGIGQISSEVPQNLSASRPQDRQFILSSKKLLLSDSGFYLCAWSVSRGTEAFFGQGTRLTVV.

The CDR3 reads CASRPGLALTGELFF. Written as DNA, the CDR3 is TGTGCCAGCAGGCCGGGACTAGCCCTCACCGGGGAGCTGTTTTTT. The chain couples TRBV6-6 to TRBJ2-2; the match to TRBD2 covers 9 bases. Losses at the gene ends were 6 bases for V and 4 bases for J; bases not matched to a gene: 6. Germline V lookup: CDR1 MNHNY, CDR2 SVGAGI (reference sequence). The CDR3 consists of 15 residues.

This clonotype was recorded a few times. V and J are TRBV12-3 or TRBV12-4 and TRBJ1-1; TRBD1 might be the D (5 bases). V dropped 2 bases and J dropped 1 base, with 8 bases sitting between them. The CDR3 sequence is 14 residues long. CDR3 nucleotide sequence: TGTGCCAGCAGTTTACGGGGCGGGAACACTGAAGCTTTCTTT. This codes for CASSLRGGNTEAFF.

The rearrangement links TRBV27 to TRBJ2-7; 7 positions agree with TRBD1. The CDR3 has 12 amino acids. V shed 3 bases, J shed 6 bases, and the junction held 2 bases outside the gene matches. Germline assignment: CDR1 MNHEY and CDR2 SMNVEV (reference sequence). CDR3 in DNA: TGTGCCAGCAGTTTTACAGGGGCCGAGCAGTACTTC. It is translated as CASSFTGAEQYF.